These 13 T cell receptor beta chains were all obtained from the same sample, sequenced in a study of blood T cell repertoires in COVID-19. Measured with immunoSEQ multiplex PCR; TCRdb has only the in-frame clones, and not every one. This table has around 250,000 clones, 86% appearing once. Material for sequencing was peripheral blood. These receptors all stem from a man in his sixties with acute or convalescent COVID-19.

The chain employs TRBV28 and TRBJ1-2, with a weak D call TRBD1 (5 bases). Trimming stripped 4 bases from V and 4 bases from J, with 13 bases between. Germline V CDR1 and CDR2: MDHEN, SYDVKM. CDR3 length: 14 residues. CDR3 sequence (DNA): TGTGCCAGCAGTTCCCCGACAGACTCCTATGGCTACACCTTC. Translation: CASSSPTDSYGYTF.

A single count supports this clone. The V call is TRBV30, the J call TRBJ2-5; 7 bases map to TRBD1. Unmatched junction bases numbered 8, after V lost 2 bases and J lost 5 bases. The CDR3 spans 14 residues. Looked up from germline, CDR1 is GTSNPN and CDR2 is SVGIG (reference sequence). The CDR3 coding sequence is TGTGCCTGGAGTCGGGACAGACCAACGGAGACCCAGTACTTC. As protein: CAWSRDRPTETQYF.

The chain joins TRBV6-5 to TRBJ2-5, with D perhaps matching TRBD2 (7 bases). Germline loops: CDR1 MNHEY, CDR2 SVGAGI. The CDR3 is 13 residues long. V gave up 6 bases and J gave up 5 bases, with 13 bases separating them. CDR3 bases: TGTGCCAGCAGCCCCGAGGGGGGGGAGACCCAGTACTTC. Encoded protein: CASSPEGGETQYF.

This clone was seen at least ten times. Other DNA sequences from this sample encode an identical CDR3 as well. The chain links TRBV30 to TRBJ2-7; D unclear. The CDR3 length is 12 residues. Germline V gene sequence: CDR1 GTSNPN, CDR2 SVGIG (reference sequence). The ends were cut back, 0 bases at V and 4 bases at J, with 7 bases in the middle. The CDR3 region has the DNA TGTGCCTGGAGTGTCTCAGTGTACGAGCAGTACTTC. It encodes CAWSVSVYEQYF.

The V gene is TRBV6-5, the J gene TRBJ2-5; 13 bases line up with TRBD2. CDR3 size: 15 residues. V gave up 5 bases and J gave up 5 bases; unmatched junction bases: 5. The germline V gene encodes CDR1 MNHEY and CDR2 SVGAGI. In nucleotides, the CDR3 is TGTGCCAGCAGTCGACTAGCGGGAGGCTTGGAGACCCAGTACTTC. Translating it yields CASSRLAGGLETQYF.

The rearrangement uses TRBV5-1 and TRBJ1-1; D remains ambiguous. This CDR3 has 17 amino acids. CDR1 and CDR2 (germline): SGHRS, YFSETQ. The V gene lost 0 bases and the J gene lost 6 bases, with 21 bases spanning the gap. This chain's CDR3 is CASSLGRGPLSLPEAFF. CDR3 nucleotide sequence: TGCGCCAGCAGCTTGGGGCGGGGTCCATTGAGTCTGCCTGAAGCTTTCTTT.

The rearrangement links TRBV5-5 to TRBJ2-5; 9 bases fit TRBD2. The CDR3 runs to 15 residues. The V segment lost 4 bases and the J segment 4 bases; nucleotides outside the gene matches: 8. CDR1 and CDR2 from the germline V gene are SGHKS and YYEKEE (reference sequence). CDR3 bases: TGTGCCAGCAGCGCGGGACTAGCAAACCTAGAGACCCAGTACTTC. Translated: CASSAGLANLETQYF.

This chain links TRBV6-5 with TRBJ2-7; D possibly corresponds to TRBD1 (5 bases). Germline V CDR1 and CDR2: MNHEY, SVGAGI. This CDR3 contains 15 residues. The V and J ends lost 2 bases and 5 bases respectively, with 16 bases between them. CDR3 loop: CASSYGAAQGDEQYF. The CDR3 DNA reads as TGTGCCAGCAGTTACGGGGCGGCCCAAGGGGACGAGCAGTACTTC.

The CDR3 sequence: CAWSLTGGEQYF. CDR3 DNA: TGTGCCTGGAGTCTAACAGGGGGAGAGCAGTACTTC. The chain employs TRBV30 and TRBJ2-7; 8 positions match TRBD1. Trimming cost V 2 bases and J 7 bases; bases outside gene matches: 4. The CDR3 is 12 residues long. Germline CDR1 and CDR2: GTSNPN and SVGIG (reference sequence).

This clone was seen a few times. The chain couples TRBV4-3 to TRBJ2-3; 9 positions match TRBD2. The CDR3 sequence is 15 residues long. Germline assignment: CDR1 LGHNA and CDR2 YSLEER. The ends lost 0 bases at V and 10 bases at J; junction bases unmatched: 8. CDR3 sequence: CASSQDAGGLLAQYF. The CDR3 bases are TGCGCCAGCAGCCAAGACGCGGGAGGGCTCCTCGCGCAGTATTTT.

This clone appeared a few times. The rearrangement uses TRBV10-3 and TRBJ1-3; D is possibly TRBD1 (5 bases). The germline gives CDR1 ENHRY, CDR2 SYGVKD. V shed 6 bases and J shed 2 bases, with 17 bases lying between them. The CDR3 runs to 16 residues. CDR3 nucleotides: TGTGCCATCAGCGGGGGTGGGACGAGAACTGGAAACACCATATATTTT. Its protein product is CAISGGGTRTGNTIYF.

The CDR3 region has the DNA TGTGCCAGCAGCTTGTACGGACAGGCGATTCAGTACTTC. It codes for CASSLYGQAIQYF. The genes are TRBV5-6 and TRBJ2-4, with 7 nucleotides matching TRBD1. The J segment lost 10 bases and the V segment lost 1 base, leaving 5 bases of the junction unmatched. The CDR3 is 13 residues long. Germline CDR1 and CDR2: SGHDT and YYEEEE.

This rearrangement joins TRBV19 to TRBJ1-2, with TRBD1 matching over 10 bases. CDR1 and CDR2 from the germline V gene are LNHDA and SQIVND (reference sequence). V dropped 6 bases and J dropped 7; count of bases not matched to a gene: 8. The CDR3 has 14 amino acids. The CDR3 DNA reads TGTGCCAGTAGGGTATCCCGGGACAGGGGTGGCTACACCTTC. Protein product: CASRVSRDRGGYTF.